Shown below are 4 T cell receptor beta chains from a single sample sequenced in a study of human T cells and chemical hapten exposure. From the RACE reads, TCRdb called clonotypes with MiXCR, one entry per CDR3 protein. The table shows some 400,000 distinct CDR3 sequences, with 4% to 6% occurring only once. Noted time point: pre-sensitization, week 0. Treatment denoted: therapeutic diphenylcyclopropenone sensitization with weekly scalp DPC. Here the sequenced sample was whole blood, taken in connection with sensitization to the hapten diphenylcyclopropenone (DPC). The source of these receptors is a woman aged 45-59 years with alopecia areata. Some clones in this sample may be carry-over from other donors' samples.

This clonotype was seen repeatedly, ten times or more. The chain has TRBV29-1 and TRBJ2-5; weak D call: TRBD2 (6 bases). Looked up from germline, CDR1 is SQVTM and CDR2 is ANQGSEA. Trimming took 7 bases from V and 2 from J, leaving 11 bases between them. The CDR3 spans 12 residues. DNA of the CDR3: TGCAGCGCTAGCGCGGGACAAGAGACCCAGTACTTC. This codes for CSASAGQETQYF.

Many counts were recorded for this clonotype. The chain links TRBV3-1 to TRBJ2-1; D might be TRBD1 or TRBD2, each matching 5 bases. The V and J ends lost 2 bases and 9 bases respectively, with 17 bases between them. The length of the CDR3 is 15 residues. Germline CDR1 and CDR2: LGHDT and YNNKEL (reference sequence). The CDR3: CASSQRTALGGEQFF. In DNA, the CDR3 is TGTGCCAGCAGCCAAAGGACGGCTCTTGGGGGTGAGCAGTTCTTC.

This clonotype came up many times. The chain combines TRBV27 with TRBJ1-1; a weak D match, TRBD1 (6 bases). This CDR3 has 14 amino acids. In germline, CDR1 is MNHEY, CDR2 SMNVEV (reference sequence). Between the trimmed V and J ends, which lost 2 bases and 3 bases, there was a span of 10 bases. CDR3 DNA sequence: TGTGCCAGCAGTTTACAGGGGTTGGACACTGAAGCTTTCTTT. Amino acids: CASSLQGLDTEAFF.

The sample holds a few counts of this clonotype. The chain has TRBV5-1 and TRBJ2-7; 11 nucleotides match TRBD1. The germline gives CDR1 SGHRS, CDR2 YFSETQ. The CDR3 is 14 residues long. The trim removed 4 bases at V and 4 bases at J, leaving 4 bases unmatched. CDR3 sequence: CASSGGQGAYEQYF. CDR3 coding DNA: TGCGCCAGCAGCGGAGGACAGGGGGCTTACGAGCAGTACTTC.